A selection of T cell receptor beta chains follows, all from one sample in a study of cytomegalovirus exposure and HLA in healthy donors. Only in-frame clones appear in the TCRdb table, and some are missing; sequencing was by immunoSEQ multiplex PCR. In the table there are 200,000 to 250,000 clones, 82% of which are singletons. The source material was PBMCs. The source is a woman aged 35 to 49 in good health and CMV-seropositive. Both conserved end residues are part of each CDR3. The D gene is left open where the match is weak. Not all rows give a size; the values are once, few, many and, for expanded clones, a class.

d_call	v_call	clone_size	j_call	cdr3_nt	cdr3_aa
TRBD1	TRBV4-1	-	TRBJ1-4	TGCGCCAGCAGCCAACCTACCCGACAGGGTGGTGAAAAACTGTTTTTT	CASSQPTRQGGEKLFF
-	TRBV2	-	TRBJ1-2	TGTGCCAGCGTTCGCTTACTAGGCCCGTCTGGCTACACCTTC	CASVRLLGPSGYTF
-	TRBV7-3	-	TRBJ2-6	TGTGCCAGCAGCTTACAGGGGTCCGTTTCTGGGGCCAACGTCCTGACTTTC	CASSLQGSVSGANVLTF
-	TRBV19	-	TRBJ1-2	TGTGCCAGTAGTCTCCAGACAGGCCCCAGGTTGGGTGGCTACACCTTC	CASSLQTGPRLGGYTF
TRBD1	TRBV12-5	-	TRBJ1-5	TGTGCTAGTGGTTTAAGTACAGGGGTGAATCAGCCCCAGCATTTT	CASGLSTGVNQPQHF
-	TRBV6-5	-	TRBJ1-2	TGTGCCAGCAGTAGTCGGGTGGGTGGCTACACCTTC	CASSSRVGGYTF
-	TRBV4-1	-	TRBJ2-5	TGCGCCAGCAGCCAAGATGTCAGACTCAGAAGAGAGACCCAGTACTTC	CASSQDVRLRRETQYF
TRBD1	TRBV18	-	TRBJ1-2	TGTGCCAGCTCACCCGGGACAGGGCATGGCTACACCTTC	CASSPGTGHGYTF
-	TRBV6-6	-	TRBJ1-6	TGTGCCAGCAAGGACAGCGTCAATTCACCCCTCCACTTT	CASKDSVNSPLHF
-	TRBV6-5	-	TRBJ1-1	TGTGCCAGCAGTTACTCCAGGAACACTGAAGCTTTCTTT	CASSYSRNTEAFF
-	TRBV7-2	-	TRBJ2-7	TGTGCCAGCAGCTTAGCGGGGCCCGTCTACGAGCAGTACTTC	CASSLAGPVYEQYF
-	TRBV4-1	-	TRBJ1-1	TGCGCCAGCAGCCCCGGCCCCGGGACACAAGGGACTGAAGCTTTCTTT	CASSPGPGTQGTEAFF
-	TRBV6-1	-	TRBJ1-1	TGTGCCAGCAGTGAGGGATGGCGGGACACTGAAGCTTTCTTT	CASSEGWRDTEAFF
-	TRBV25-1	-	TRBJ2-3	TGTGCCAGCAGTAGAGCGCCCACAGATACGCAGTATTTT	CASSRAPTDTQYF
TRBD2	TRBV11-2	few	TRBJ2-7	TGTGCCAGCAGCGCAGTGGGCGGGAGTGACCACGAGCAGTACTTC	CASSAVGGSDHEQYF
-	TRBV19	-	TRBJ1-2	TGTGCCAGTAGTATTTCAGATCCCTATGGCTACACCTTC	CASSISDPYGYTF
-	TRBV25-1	-	TRBJ1-4	TGTGCCAGCAGTCGTGGAGGGACTAATGAAAAACTGTTTTTT	CASSRGGTNEKLFF
TRBD1	TRBV29-1	-	TRBJ1-4	TGCAGCGTTGGACAGGGAGATGAAAAACTGTTTTTT	CSVGQGDEKLFF
-	TRBV2	-	TRBJ2-1	TGTGCCAGCAGTGAGCAGGGGCTAACCTACAATGAGCAGTTCTTC	CASSEQGLTYNEQFF
-	TRBV14	-	TRBJ1-2	TGTGCCAGCAGCGACAACTCTTGGGGCTACACCTTC	CASSDNSWGYTF
-	TRBV9	-	TRBJ1-2	TGTGCCAGCAGCGTAGCTGACGTGGGACTCTATGGCTACACCTTC	CASSVADVGLYGYTF
TRBD2	TRBV7-2	-	TRBJ2-5	TGTGCCAGCAGCTTTGCCGGACTAGCGGGGGGTGAGACCCAGTACTTC	CASSFAGLAGGETQYF